This T cell receptor (beta chain) stems from a study of blood T cell repertoires in COVID-19 (dated by TCRdb to 2018 to 2021). At the level of the whole study: Samples covering the acute and convalescent phases of COVID-19 were provided by collaborators in the United States, Italy and Spain. The material from the prospective study consisted of cDNA or gDNA derived from T cells, B-cell-depleted T cells, or PBMCs. Deeply sampled blood TCRbeta repertoires from subjects exposed to, actively infected with, or recovered from COVID-19 were included in the dataset. The repertoires were released in a freely available public database intended as a resource for research on the immune response to SARS-CoV-2. The samples were drawn from two sources: the first 160 participants of the ongoing ImmuneRACE study, and fewer than 1,500 subjects contributed by 6 global collaborators. A de-identified subject ID, COVID-19 status, age in years and sex were almost always included in the sample metadata. Where HLA class I and class II types were available, the types were taken from metadata supplied by the sample provider, not from assay-based typing. Points the paper makes about the study in general: The amount of clinical and demographic metadata varied by source and participant and was provided uncurated.

The V end gives up 4 bases and the J end 4 bases, leaving 10 bases in the junction not matched to a gene. The germline V gene specifies ENHRY as CDR1 and SYGVKD as CDR2. Measured from the cysteine to the phenylalanine, the CDR3 is 16 residues long. The retained sequence is limited to the CDR3, 48 bases, with the frame set at the first base. TCRbeta CDR3 regions were amplified from genomic DNA by means of the immunoSEQ Assay, a bias-controlled multiplex PCR. In the original analysis: The number of nucleated cells in each sample was estimated by amplification of reference gene primers within the assay. To quantify the absolute abundance of each unique TCRbeta CDR3 rearrangement, sequence reads were collapsed and filtered. For each sample, productive Simpson clonality was calculated as the square root of Simpson's diversity index across productive rearrangements. TCRdb's version of the immuneACCESS table is confined to in-frame rearrangements and falls short of the full clone set. An unresolved V gene accounts for under half of the shortfall where checked; the remainder is of unknown origin. The V and J calls and clone size are taken from that table; D and trimming were inferred from the DNA. The sample table holds 200,000 to 250,000 clones, of which over 80% were seen once. The leading ten clones occupy under 4.5% of the sample.

Enrolling through a virtual design, the prospective study's participants ranged in age from roughly 18 to 90 years and lived across some 22 United States geographic areas. In the prospective study, cohorts were assigned on the basis of participant-reported clinical history obtained from a screening survey and a study questionnaire. A participant counted as exposed if, within 2 weeks of entering the study, that participant had been in contact with someone who had a PCR-confirmed or clinician-diagnosed COVID-19 case. In the prospective study, whole blood, serum and a nasopharyngeal or oropharyngeal swab were collected from each participant by mobile phlebotomists. Additional blood draws and questionnaires over an approximately two-month period could optionally be provided by prospective study participants. Before DNA extraction, blood samples from the prospective study were shipped at room temperature or frozen.

Turning to this clone: Its antigen target is currently unknown. Base qualities are not at hand, and no much larger clone is one base apart.

The sample consisted of PBMCs or T cells enriched from blood (not recorded which). The rearrangement combines TRBV10-3 with TRBJ1-2; TRBD1 aligns with 9 central bases. The sequence was collected from a woman younger than 45 who had been exposed to COVID-19. The bases are TGTGCCATCAGTGGGGGGGAGGGACAGGGCAGCTATGGCTACACCTTC. This is translated as CAISGGEGQGSYGYTF.